The 29 T cell receptor beta chains below come from one sample, sequenced in a study of OX40 agonist ivuxolimab in advanced cancers. Profiling relied on immunoSEQ multiplex PCR, and the TCRdb table lists in-frame clones only, not all of them. The sample contains 48,000 or so clones, roughly 81% of which appear only once. This material consisted of CD4+ or CD8+ T cells sorted from blood, taken in a trial of the OX40 agonist ivuxolimab. The receptors shown here come from an adult with an advanced solid tumor such as melanoma, head and neck, liver or kidney cancer.

This clone was detected a few times. The rearrangement joins TRBV13 to TRBJ2-7; tentatively, D is TRBD1 (6 bases). Germline V gives CDR1 PRHDT, CDR2 FYEKMQ (reference sequence). Trimming took off 3 bases at V and 7 bases at J, with 22 bases between the two ends. The CDR3 totals 16 residues. CDR3 sequence (DNA): TGTGCCAGCAGCTTGTTCCAACAGGGAACCAGGGTGGAGCAGTACTTC. Residues: CASSLFQQGTRVEQYF.

This clone was picked up a small number of times. The genes are TRBV2 and TRBJ2-1; no clear D gene. Germline V CDR1 and CDR2: SNHLY, FYNNEI. Trimming took 6 bases from V and 7 from J, leaving 10 bases between them. The CDR3 covers 12 residues. Here the CDR3 DNA reads TGTGCCAGCAGAGTGAGGACGAATGAGCAGTTCTTC. Residues: CASRVRTNEQFF.

This clone showed up just a few times. The chain uses TRBV30 and TRBJ2-5, with D unresolved. Germline V gene data show CDR1 as GTSNPN and CDR2 as SVGIG (reference sequence). The CDR3 extends over 11 amino acids. Deletions cut 0 bases from V and 5 bases from J, with 4 bases between. CDR3 nucleotide sequence: TGTGCCTGGAGTGTACTGGAGACCCAGTACTTC. This encodes CAWSVLETQYF.

The rearrangement uses TRBV18 and TRBJ2-1; 7 bases map to TRBD1. With 0 bases clipped from V and 0 bases from J, the junction kept 14 bases outside the gene matches. CDR1 is KGHSH and CDR2 is LQKENI in the germline V gene. This CDR3 has 20 residues. The CDR3 sequence: CASSPPRDSQLQSSYNEQFF. CDR3 in DNA: TGTGCCAGCTCACCACCTAGGGACAGCCAACTTCAGAGCTCCTACAATGAGCAGTTCTTC.

V gene TRBV6-1 combines with J gene TRBJ2-7; D ambiguous. The CDR3 spans 12 residues. V lost 3 bases and J 5 bases, leaving 8 bases between the germline ends. Germline CDR1 reads MNHNS; CDR2 reads SASEGT. This CDR3 is CASSEGMDEQYF. CDR3 DNA sequence: TGTGCCAGCAGTGAGGGAATGGACGAGCAGTACTTC.

The chain carries TRBV18 and TRBJ1-1; D remains ambiguous. The germline V gene has CDR1 KGHSH and CDR2 LQKENI. V was trimmed by 2 bases and J by 0 bases, leaving 7 bases between them. This CDR3 comprises 14 residues. CDR3 DNA: TGTGCCAGCTCACCAGGGGAGGTGAACACTGAAGCTTTCTTT. As protein: CASSPGEVNTEAFF.

This clone was counted a single time. The rearrangement joins TRBV6-1 to TRBJ2-7; possible D gene TRBD2, 5 bases. The V end was cut by 5 bases, the J end by 4 bases, with 15 bases between. Germline CDR1 reads MNHNS; CDR2 reads SASEGT. The CDR3 totals 14 residues. In DNA form, the CDR3 reads TGTGCCAGCAGTAGCCCTCTGACTAAGTACGAGCAGTACTTC. Protein: CASSSPLTKYEQYF.

This sequence joins TRBV5-4 and TRBJ1-1; 11 nucleotides line up with TRBD1. CDR1 and CDR2 (germline): SGHNT, YYREEE (reference sequence). V shed 4 bases, J shed 7 bases, and the junction held 3 bases outside the gene matches. This CDR3 spans 13 amino acids. The CDR3 sequence is CASSVGTGGEAFF. The CDR3 DNA follows: TGTGCCAGCAGCGTTGGGACAGGGGGTGAAGCTTTCTTT.

The CDR3 sequence: CASSVDGRWETQYF. CDR3 nucleotide sequence: TGTGCCAGCAGCGTGGACGGGAGATGGGAGACCCAGTACTTC. The rearrangement uses TRBV9 and TRBJ2-5, with D maybe TRBD2 (6 bases). V lost 2 bases and J lost 5, with 13 bases in between. The CDR3 loop spans 14 amino acids. The V gene's germline CDR1 is SGDLS and CDR2 YYNGEE.

This clone has only one observation. V usage is TRBV5-6 and J usage is TRBJ1-1; D uncertain. Germline CDR1 SGHDT, CDR2 YYEEEE. The CDR3 is 13 amino acids. Trimming took off 0 bases at V and 5 bases at J, with 8 bases between the two ends. The CDR3 bases are TGTGCCAGCAGCTTGGGGGTGTGGACTGAAGCTTTCTTT. Translating it yields CASSLGVWTEAFF. Using reference TRBV5-6 and TRBJ1-1 for the parts outside the CDR3, the full variable domain is DAGVTQSPTHLIKTRGQQVTLRCSPKSGHDTVSWYQQALGQGPQFIFQYYEEEERQRGNFPDRFSGHQFPNYSSELNVNALLLGDSALYLCASSLGVWTEAFFGQGTRLTVV.

The table lists this clone with a count of one. This chain connects TRBV27 to TRBJ1-2; TRBD1 is a possible D gene (5 bases). Germline values: CDR1 MNHEY, CDR2 SMNVEV (reference sequence). V was trimmed by 0 bases and J by 0 bases, leaving 8 bases between them. The CDR3 contains 15 residues. The CDR3 DNA reads as TGTGCCAGCAGTTTATCAGGACAACCTAACTATGGCTACACCTTC. Its protein is CASSLSGQPNYGYTF.

The gene calls are TRBV5-1 and TRBJ1-2; 7 bases match TRBD1. The CDR3 sequence is 14 residues long. From germline, CDR1 is SGHRS and CDR2 YFSETQ. V was clipped by 0 bases and J by 4 bases; unmatched bases: 3. DNA of the CDR3: TGCGCCAGCAGCTTGGAGGGGGCGGGCTATGGCTACACCTTC. It codes for CASSLEGAGYGYTF. Full variable domain (remainder filled in from reference TRBV5-1 and TRBJ1-2): KAGVTQTPRYLIKTRGQQVTLSCSPISGHRSVSWYQQTPGQGLQFLFEYFSETQRNKGNFPGRFSGRQFSNSRSEMNVSTLELGDSALYLCASSLEGAGYGYTFGSGTRLTVV.

V usage is TRBV2 and J usage is TRBJ2-7; 8 bases align to TRBD2. The CDR3 runs to 13 residues. Looked up from germline, CDR1 is SNHLY and CDR2 is FYNNEI. The ends lost 4 bases at V and 3 bases at J; junction bases unmatched: 2. The CDR3 nucleotides read TGTGCCAGCAGTGGCGGGACTAGCTACGAGCAGTACTTC. Translated, it gives CASSGGTSYEQYF.

V usage is TRBV28 and J usage is TRBJ1-1; D is uncertain. Trimming took 2 bases from V and 10 from J, leaving 17 bases between them. Germline CDR1 is MDHEN and CDR2 is SYDVKM. This CDR3 spans 14 amino acids. Written as DNA, the CDR3 is TGTGCCAGCAGTTTAATCGGGTCAGAGTTTGGAGCTTTCTTT. It is translated as CASSLIGSEFGAFF. Drawing the rest from reference TRBV28 and TRBJ1-1, the complete variable domain is DVKVTQSSRYLVKRTGEKVFLECVQDMDHENMFWYRQDPGLGLRLIYFSYDVKMKEKGDIPEGYSVSREKKERFSLILESASTNQTSMYLCASSLIGSEFGAFFGQGTRLTVV.

In this sample, this clone turned up a few times. The CDR3 sequence is CASSPGLESEQYF. The CDR3 coding sequence is TGTGCCAGCTCACCCGGCCTGGAATCCGAGCAGTACTTC. The chain links TRBV18 to TRBJ2-7, with D unclear. The germline V and J ends were trimmed by 3 bases and 6 bases, with 12 bases remaining between them. CDR1 and CDR2 from the germline V gene are KGHSH and LQKENI. The CDR3 has 13 residues. The whole variable domain, remainder taken from reference TRBV18 and TRBJ2-7, is NAGVMQNPRHLVRRRGQEARLRCSPMKGHSHVYWYRQLPEEGLKFMVYLQKENIIDESGMPKERFSAEFPKEGPSILRIQQVVRGDSAAYFCASSPGLESEQYFGPGTRLTVT.

In its sample, this clone was seen once. The chain has TRBV25-1 and TRBJ1-3; D gene ambiguous. V lost 1 base and J 0 bases, leaving 13 bases between the germline ends. This CDR3 region has 17 residues. CDR1 and CDR2 (germline): MGHDK, SYGVNS. CDR3 sequence (DNA): TGTGCCAGCAGTGAATTGAAAGGAACCTACTCTGGAAACACCATATATTTT. Amino acid sequence: CASSELKGTYSGNTIYF.

The chain couples TRBV28 to TRBJ1-5; 8 bases line up with TRBD1. CDR1 MDHEN and CDR2 SYDVKM come from the germline V gene. The junction had 7 bases not matched to a gene; V was cut back by 5 bases and J by 7 bases. The CDR3 totals 14 residues. CDR3 nucleotide sequence: TGTGCCAGCAGTCCAGGGGGCAGTGGACAGCCCCAGCATTTT. As protein: CASSPGGSGQPQHF.

The gene calls are TRBV11-3 and TRBJ2-7; TRBD2 aligns across 7 bases. The CDR3 has 16 amino acids. Germline V gives CDR1 SGHNT, CDR2 YENEEA. Germline trimming cut 1 base from V and 2 bases from J; bases unmatched to any gene: 8. The CDR3 is CASSLVLARGTYEQYF. The CDR3 nucleotides read TGTGCCAGCAGCTTAGTACTAGCGCGTGGAACCTACGAGCAGTACTTC.

V usage is TRBV28 and J usage is TRBJ1-2; TRBD1 matches 8 bases. The V segment lost 2 bases and the J segment 1 base; nucleotides outside the gene matches: 3. The CDR3 totals 15 residues. Per germline, CDR1 MDHEN and CDR2 SYDVKM. The CDR3 region has the DNA TGTGCCAGCAGTTTAGGGACAGGAGTTAACTATGGCTACACCTTC. Its protein is CASSLGTGVNYGYTF.

Comment on this clone: Other DNA sequences from this sample encode an identical CDR3 as well. The chain employs TRBV10-3 and TRBJ2-7, with TRBD2 matching 9 bases. CDR3 length: 14 amino acids. V trimming: 6 bases; J trimming: 1 base; junction bases outside the gene matches: 4. Germline CDR1 reads ENHRY; CDR2 reads SYGVKD. For the CDR3, the DNA is TGTGCCATCAGCGGGCGGGAGGGTTCCTACGAGCAGTACTTC. It translates to CAISGREGSYEQYF.

This clone was picked up a small number of times. This rearrangement joins TRBV6-1 to TRBJ1-2; D call uncertain. This CDR3 is 12 amino acids long. The V gene lost 1 base and the J gene lost 6 bases, with 6 bases spanning the gap. Germline CDR1 and CDR2: MNHNS and SASEGT. This CDR3 reads CASSEVGHGYTF. Here the CDR3 DNA reads TGTGCCAGCAGTGAAGTTGGGCATGGCTACACCTTC.

The chain has TRBV30 and TRBJ1-4; no clear D. Deletions cut 1 base from V and 7 bases from J, with 10 bases between. CDR1 is GTSNPN, CDR2 SVGIG, per germline (reference sequence). CDR3 length equals 13 residues. The CDR3 sequence is CAWSANRGEKLFF. As DNA, the CDR3 is TGTGCCTGGAGTGCCAATCGCGGTGAAAAACTGTTTTTT.

V and J are TRBV18 and TRBJ2-1, with D hard to call. Per germline, CDR1 KGHSH and CDR2 LQKENI. CDR3 size: 15 residues. Trimming stripped 3 bases from V and 0 bases from J, with 9 bases between. The CDR3 sequence: CASSPAVSSYNEQFF. The CDR3 DNA sequence: TGTGCCAGCTCACCGGCCGTGAGCTCCTACAATGAGCAGTTCTTC.

V and J are TRBV6-1 and TRBJ1-3; 7 nucleotides align to TRBD1. There are 14 residues in the CDR3. Losses at the gene ends were 7 bases for V and 3 bases for J; bases not matched to a gene: 6. The germline CDR1 and CDR2 sequences are MNHNS and SASEGT. The CDR3 sequence: CASKPGQVGNTIYF. The CDR3 coding sequence is TGTGCCAGCAAACCTGGACAGGTTGGAAACACCATATATTTT.

The chain employs TRBV11-2 and TRBJ2-7; 10 bases agree with TRBD2. The CDR3 is 12 amino acids. Germline CDR1 and CDR2: SGHAT and FQNNGV. V was clipped by 1 base and J by 12 bases; unmatched bases: 3. Here the CDR3 DNA reads TGTGCCAGCAGCTTAGCCAGCGGGAGGGCGTACTTC. The encoded protein is CASSLASGRAYF.

The chain links TRBV28 to TRBJ2-1; D ambiguous. The CDR3 spans 14 residues. Germline assignment: CDR1 MDHEN and CDR2 SYDVKM. V gave up 4 bases and J gave up 0 bases, with 7 bases separating them. In DNA, the CDR3 is TGTGCCAGCAGTTCAGCGCCCTCCTACAATGAGCAGTTCTTC. It specifies CASSSAPSYNEQFF. Supplemented by reference TRBV28 and TRBJ2-1, the full variable domain reads DVKVTQSSRYLVKRTGEKVFLECVQDMDHENMFWYRQDPGLGLRLIYFSYDVKMKEKGDIPEGYSVSREKKERFSLILESASTNQTSMYLCASSSAPSYNEQFFGPGTRLTVL.

This rearrangement joins TRBV10-3 to TRBJ1-2; D is unresolved. CDR1 and CDR2 from the germline V gene are ENHRY and SYGVKD. The CDR3 is made up of 12 amino acids. Trimming pared 5 bases from V and 6 bases from J, leaving 10 bases between. CDR3 nucleotides: TGTGCCATCAGTAGCCTTAGGCATGGCTACACCTTC. Residues: CAISSLRHGYTF.

CDR3 DNA sequence: TGTGCCAGCAGCTTAGAGGATCTGGGTTCACCCCTCCACTTT. As protein: CASSLEDLGSPLHF. The chain carries TRBV5-4 and TRBJ1-6; D uncertain. Germline V CDR1 and CDR2: SGHNT, YYREEE (reference sequence). The CDR3 totals 14 residues. Trimming cost V 2 bases and J 9 bases, with 12 bases left between them. Full variable domain (remainder filled in from reference TRBV5-4 and TRBJ1-6): ETGVTQSPTHLIKTRGQQVTLRCSSQSGHNTVSWYQQALGQGPQFIFQYYREEENGRGNFPPRFSGLQFPNYSSELNVNALELDDSALYLCASSLEDLGSPLHFGNGTRLTVT.

The CDR3 DNA sequence: TGTGCCAGCAGTTTATACAGGGACGACGAGCAGTACTTC. This sequence encodes CASSLYRDDEQYF. V usage is TRBV28 and J usage is TRBJ2-7, with D possibly TRBD1 on 6 matching bases. There are 13 residues in the CDR3. The germline CDR1 and CDR2 sequences are MDHEN and SYDVKM. V was cut by 1 base and J by 5 bases, with 9 bases left in between.